This T cell receptor (beta chain) derives from a study of T-cell memory formation after mild COVID-19. Across the whole study: TCR clusters mostly belonged to single donors. Study results and limitations: Clones that got smaller from day 15 to 85 had even CD4/CD8, while clones growing later tipped toward CD4+. Clones which contracted sat mainly in CM and EM if CD4+, and in EMRA if CD8+.

In the case of this clonotype: Its matching antigen is unknown.

The germline CDR1 and CDR2 sequences are MDHEN and SYDVKM. V was pared by 1 base and J by 7 bases, with 4 bases of the junction left unmatched. The CDR3 is 15 residues long. Barcoded TCR alpha and TCR beta cDNA libraries with UMIs came from 5'RACE using constant-segment primers. TCRdb independently ran MiXCR on the 5' RACE reads; one entry per CDR3 protein. Of about 620,000 distinct CDR3 sequences detected, approximately 19% appear once; the ten largest clones hold more than 10%. The chain uses TRBV28 and TRBJ2-1; 10 positions agree with TRBD2. This sequence was found in an adult woman who had mild COVID-19 (a few samples of this study predate the infection). Cell type and time point are not known. Sequencing input: PBMCs or a T cell subset sorted from them (not recorded which). As DNA, the CDR3 is TGTGCCAGCAGTTTATCTAGCGGGAGAAGGAATGAGCAGTTCTTC. It translates to CASSLSSGRRNEQFF.